The TCR beta chain described here comes from a study of memory B cells and T cells in multiple sclerosis. The CDR3 runs to 11 residues. Germline values: CDR1 KGHSH, CDR2 LQKENI. Trimming shortened V by 3 bases and J by 7 bases, and 7 bases separated the two germline ends. The table came from immunoSEQ multiplex PCR; TCRdb's copy has only in-frame clones and leaves some out. The profile covers 30,000 to 40,000 clones, with 86% appearing a single time and under 3.5% taken by the ten largest. Separate sequencing covered autoproliferating (CFSE-dim) and non-proliferating (CFSE-high) T cells from stimulus-free culture. Pooled replicate wells came from about 50 million CFSE-labeled PBMCs cultured approximately seven days without stimulus. PBMCs were labeled with about 0.5 uM CFSE and cultured without exogenous stimuli. As regards this clone: What it recognizes is unknown.

The receptor's source is a human donor with multiple sclerosis. The genes are TRBV18 and TRBJ2-7; maybe TRBD2 (5 bases). Sequencing used PBMCs from blood kept in culture. CDR3 in DNA: TGTGCCAGCTCACCCGGGGTGGAGCAGTACTTC. Translated: CASSPGVEQYF.